The 17 T cell receptor beta chains listed next were all sequenced from one sample in a study of Tregs in tolerant kidney transplant recipients. The protocol was immunoSEQ multiplex PCR, while the TCRdb copy is restricted to in-frame clones and leaves out a portion. The table has about 61,000 clones, approximately 83% seen once. The sample consisted of Tregs from blood, taken before the transplant. The source is a human donor who received a combined kidney and bone marrow transplant.

The rearrangement joins TRBV5-6 to TRBJ2-3, with 9 nucleotides matching TRBD1. The CDR3 is 15 amino acids. CDR1 is SGHDT, CDR2 YYEEEE, per germline. V gave up 1 base and J gave up 4 bases; unmatched junction bases: 4. The CDR3 DNA reads TGTGCCAGCAGCTTGAGACAGGGGGTAGCAGATACGCAGTATTTT. This codes for CASSLRQGVADTQYF.

This clone has a single count. The V call is TRBV4-1, the J call TRBJ1-3; a weak D match, TRBD1 (6 bases). The CDR3 spans 17 residues. Germline CDR1 is MGHRA and CDR2 is YSYEKL. V gave up 4 bases and J gave up 0 bases, with 16 bases separating them. CDR3 sequence: CASSRLDSHLSGNTIYF. The CDR3 DNA is TGCGCCAGCAGCCGTTTGGACAGTCACCTCTCTGGAAACACCATATATTTT.

The chain links TRBV7-6 to TRBJ2-3; weak D call: TRBD1 (5 bases). The CDR3 sequence is 14 residues long. The germline V gene has CDR1 SGHVS and CDR2 FNYEAQ. V was trimmed by 4 bases and J by 3 bases, leaving 11 bases between them. CDR3 sequence: CASSSGRATDTQYF. CDR3 nucleotides: TGTGCCAGCAGCTCTGGCAGGGCGACAGATACGCAGTATTTT.

This clone was found a few times. The rearrangement joins TRBV19 to TRBJ1-2; no definite D call. Germline V gives CDR1 LNHDA, CDR2 SQIVND (reference sequence). This CDR3 has 15 amino acids. V was trimmed by 4 bases and J by 5 bases, leaving 17 bases between them. CDR3: CASSTRTAAEYGYTF. DNA of the CDR3: TGTGCCAGTAGTACACGGACCGCAGCAGAATATGGCTACACCTTC.

The V gene is TRBV29-1, the J gene TRBJ2-1; D call uncertain. Trimming took off 6 bases at V and 6 bases at J, with 9 bases between the two ends. Per the germline V gene, CDR1 is SQVTM and CDR2 is ANQGSEA. This CDR3 has 11 residues. The CDR3 region is CSVLPTNEQFF. The CDR3 nucleotides are TGCAGCGTCCTACCCACCAATGAGCAGTTCTTC.

This clone was picked up one time. At one end, the junction sequence differs from germline, possibly due to a read error. The chain employs TRBV5-6 and TRBJ1-1; D is unresolved. The CDR3 contains 13 residues. Germline V CDR1 and CDR2: SGHDT, YYEEEE. CDR3 sequence reads: CASSLGVNAEAFF. Here the CDR3 DNA reads TGTGCCAGCAGCTTGGGAGTGAACGCTGAAGCTTTCTTT.

This chain joins TRBV2 and TRBJ1-3, with a tentative D call TRBD1 (6 bases). CDR3 length: 15 residues. V was shortened by 4 bases and J by 4 bases, with 14 bases between the two germline ends. The germline V gene has CDR1 SNHLY and CDR2 FYNNEI. The CDR3 nucleotides are TGTGCCAGCAGTGTTTTGGGGGGCGCGGGAAACACCATATATTTT. This encodes CASSVLGGAGNTIYF.

The V gene is TRBV7-2, the J gene TRBJ2-1; D is undetermined. V gave up 4 bases and J gave up 6 bases, with 7 bases separating them. Looked up from germline, CDR1 is SGHTA and CDR2 is FQGNSA. This CDR3 contains 12 residues. As DNA, the CDR3 is TGTGCCAGCAGCTACCTCGGCAATGAGCAGTTCTTC. The encoded protein is CASSYLGNEQFF.

V and J are TRBV7-2 and TRBJ2-3; no definite D call. Trimming pared 3 bases from V and 5 bases from J, leaving 6 bases between. Germline CDR1 SGHTA, CDR2 FQGNSA. The CDR3 is 12 amino acids. This chain's CDR3 is CASSFGLDTQYF. The DNA of the CDR3 is TGTGCCAGCAGCTTCGGCCTAGATACGCAGTATTTT.

The chain carries TRBV5-1 and TRBJ2-1; D tentatively fits TRBD1 or TRBD2 (5 bases each). CDR1 SGHRS and CDR2 YFSETQ come from the germline V gene. This CDR3 is 11 amino acids long. V was cut by 4 bases and J by 11 bases, with 10 bases left in between. The CDR3 loop reads CASSGGRQQFF. The CDR3 DNA reads TGCGCCAGCAGCGGGGGACGGCAGCAGTTCTTC.

This CDR3 reads CASSARSARGDNEQFF. In DNA form, the CDR3 reads TGCGCCAGCAGTGCTCGGTCGGCAAGGGGGGACAATGAGCAGTTCTTC. The genes are TRBV10-2 and TRBJ2-1; D is possibly TRBD1 or TRBD2 (6 bases each). The V end was cut by 4 bases, the J end by 5 bases, with 18 bases between. CDR3 length: 16 residues. The germline gives CDR1 WSHSY, CDR2 SAAADI.

The V gene is TRBV6-1, the J gene TRBJ1-2, with no clear D. The CDR3 extends over 13 amino acids. V was pared by 5 bases and J by 2 bases, with 9 bases between. Germline V gene data show CDR1 as MNHNS and CDR2 as SASEGT. CDR3 protein: CASSRRENYGYTF. The CDR3 DNA reads TGTGCCAGCAGTCGCAGAGAAAACTATGGCTACACCTTC.

The chain combines TRBV5-1 with TRBJ1-6, with TRBD1 matching over 7 bases. Per germline, CDR1 SGHRS and CDR2 YFSETQ. V lost 1 base and J lost 8; bases outside the gene matches: 6. This CDR3 is 15 amino acids long. DNA of the CDR3: TGCGCCAGCAGCTTGTCCCCAGGGGGGGATTCACCCCTCCACTTT. Amino acid sequence: CASSLSPGGDSPLHF.

This clone was recorded once. V gene TRBV13 combines with J gene TRBJ2-7; TRBD1 is a possible D gene (6 bases). V lost 3 bases and J 2 bases, leaving 11 bases between the germline ends. Germline-derived CDR1 and CDR2 are PRHDT and FYEKMQ (reference sequence). This CDR3 comprises 14 residues. CDR3 sequence: CASSFRDRTYEQYF. For the CDR3, the DNA is TGTGCCAGCAGCTTTCGCGACAGGACCTACGAGCAGTACTTC.

The chain links TRBV6-6 to TRBJ2-7, with 7 bases that match TRBD1. The CDR3 spans 14 residues. Germline CDR1 reads MNHNY; CDR2 reads SVGAGI (reference sequence). J was trimmed by 6 bases and V by 4 bases; bases with no gene match: 9. The CDR3 loop reads CASSFPDREGEQYF. The CDR3 DNA follows: TGTGCCAGCAGTTTCCCTGACAGGGAAGGCGAGCAGTACTTC.

This clone was seen once. The chain links TRBV4-2 to TRBJ1-2, with D tentatively TRBD1 (5 bases). The CDR3 runs to 18 residues. Per germline, CDR1 LGHNA and CDR2 YNFKEQ. Trimming pared 0 bases from V and 4 bases from J, leaving 21 bases between. CDR3 protein: CASSQDRLFEGVIYGYTF. CDR3 nucleotide sequence: TGTGCCAGCAGCCAAGATAGGCTTTTCGAAGGGGTTATCTATGGCTACACCTTC.

This sequence joins TRBV7-9 and TRBJ2-7; 8 bases are shared with TRBD1. Germline CDR1 reads SEHNR; CDR2 reads FQNEAQ (reference sequence). The CDR3 is 14 amino acids. The ends lost 1 base at V and 1 base at J; junction bases unmatched: 0. The CDR3 DNA is TGTGCCAGCAGCTTAGACAGGGGGTCCTACGAGCAGTACTTC. Protein: CASSLDRGSYEQYF.